The subject of this entry is one T cell receptor (beta chain). CDR3 length: 16 residues. Germline CDR1 is SGHVS and CDR2 is FNYEAQ. The germline V and J ends were trimmed by 0 bases and 5 bases, with 13 bases remaining between them. This sample is part of a study of blood T cell repertoires in COVID-19. Using immunoSEQ multiplex PCR, the repertoire was profiled, and TCRdb retains in-frame clones only, with some absent. The data contain some 200,000 clones, approximately 82% of them seen just once; the ten biggest clones take up 17%. This chain links TRBV7-6 with TRBJ1-4, with TRBD1 as a possible D gene (5 bases). The sample taken for sequencing was PBMCs or T cells enriched from blood (not recorded which). The TCR sequence derives from a woman aged 50 to 60 who had recovered from COVID-19. The DNA for the CDR3 is TGTGCCAGCAGCTTAGCAAGTTCATCAGGGAATGAAAAACTGTTTTTT. Translated, it gives CASSLASSSGNEKLFF.